A single sample gave rise to the 30 T cell receptor beta chains below, sequenced in a study of cytomegalovirus exposure and HLA in healthy donors. PCR primers comprised 60 Vbeta and 13 Jbeta primers. Repertoires were generated with immunoSEQ multiplex PCR, while TCRdb's copy carries only in-frame clones and drops some. In the table there are roughly 150,000 clones, around 75% of which are singletons. Material: PBMCs. The source is a male donor in good health and CMV-seronegative.

This sequence joins TRBV28 and TRBJ2-7, with TRBD2 identical over 7 bases. Per the germline V gene, CDR1 is MDHEN and CDR2 is SYDVKM. After removal of 5 bases from V and 1 base from J, the junction contained 14 bases not matched to a gene. The CDR3 has 17 residues. DNA for the CDR3: TGTGCCAGCAGTCCCCGGGACTATTCGGGTATATCCTACGAGCAGTACTTC. Its translation: CASSPRDYSGISYEQYF.

The V gene is TRBV18, the J gene TRBJ2-7; the D gene is possibly TRBD1 (6 bases). The CDR3 is 15 amino acids. The V gene lost 5 bases and the J gene lost 4 bases, with 18 bases spanning the gap. CDR1 is KGHSH, CDR2 LQKENI, per germline. The CDR3 loop reads CASSTGDKGSYEQYF. CDR3 DNA: TGTGCCAGCTCAACCGGGGACAAGGGAAGTTACGAGCAGTACTTC. Combining the CDR3 with reference TRBV18 and TRBJ2-7 gives the whole variable domain NAGVMQNPRHLVRRRGQEARLRCSPMKGHSHVYWYRQLPEEGLKFMVYLQKENIIDESGMPKERFSAEFPKEGPSILRIQQVVRGDSAAYFCASSTGDKGSYEQYFGPGTRLTVT.

The chain uses TRBV10-3 and TRBJ2-7, with D unresolved. Per the germline V gene, CDR1 is ENHRY and CDR2 is SYGVKD. V was cut by 6 bases and J by 5 bases, with 11 bases left in between. This CDR3 region has 12 residues. DNA for the CDR3: TGTGCCATCAGCCACAGAAGTGACGAGCAGTACTTC. It yields the protein CAISHRSDEQYF.

The CDR3 spells CASSLRGGETQYF. Here the CDR3 DNA reads TGCGCCAGCAGCTTAAGGGGGGGTGAGACCCAGTACTTC. V and J are TRBV5-1 and TRBJ2-5, with D possibly matching TRBD2 (7 bases). Between the trimmed V and J ends, which lost 2 bases and 5 bases, there was a span of 10 bases. Germline V lookup: CDR1 SGHRS, CDR2 YFSETQ. The CDR3 sequence is 13 residues long.

As concerns this clone: The same CDR3 arises from other DNA sequences in this sample as well. The rearrangement joins TRBV7-8 to TRBJ1-1; TRBD1 agrees at 9 bases. This CDR3 is built from 17 residues. The ends lost 5 bases at V and 0 bases at J; junction bases unmatched: 10. Germline loops: CDR1 SGHVS, CDR2 FQNEAQ. For the CDR3, the DNA is TGTGCCAGCAGCCCCGTTCTGGACAGGGGCATGAACACTGAAGCTTTCTTT. It codes for CASSPVLDRGMNTEAFF.

The V and J genes are TRBV4-1 and TRBJ2-2; 8 bases fit TRBD2. The trim removed 4 bases at V and 6 bases at J, leaving 7 bases unmatched. In germline, CDR1 is MGHRA, CDR2 YSYEKL. The CDR3 contains 15 residues. This CDR3 reads CASSLPGLVAGELFF. The CDR3 DNA reads as TGCGCCAGCAGCCTTCCGGGACTAGTGGCCGGGGAGCTGTTTTTT.

This chain joins TRBV25-1 and TRBJ2-5, with D unclear. V was pared by 4 bases and J by 0 bases, with 9 bases between. Per germline, CDR1 MGHDK and CDR2 SYGVNS. This CDR3 has 14 amino acids. The CDR3 DNA reads TGTGCCAGCAGTGGATCCCGGTACCAAGAGACCCAGTACTTC. Amino acids: CASSGSRYQETQYF.

The J gene is TRBJ2-1, the V gene TRBV2; D is possibly TRBD2 (6 bases). Germline values: CDR1 SNHLY, CDR2 FYNNEI. This CDR3 region has 13 residues. V lost 6 bases and J lost 5, with 11 bases in between. The CDR3: CASRNQRDNEQFF. The CDR3 DNA reads as TGTGCCAGCAGGAATCAGCGGGACAATGAGCAGTTCTTC. Full variable domain (missing parts from reference TRBV2 and TRBJ2-1): EPEVTQTPSHQVTQMGQEVILRCVPISNHLYFYWYRQILGQKVEFLVSFYNNEISEKSEIFDDQFSVERPDGSNFTLKIRSTKLEDSAMYFCASRNQRDNEQFFGPGTRLTVL.

This clone has a handful of counts. The J gene is TRBJ1-2, the V gene TRBV6-5, with D possibly being TRBD1 (6 bases). Trimming took 0 bases from V and 4 from J, leaving 15 bases between them. There are 16 residues in the CDR3. Germline assignment: CDR1 MNHEY and CDR2 SVGAGI. The CDR3 protein is CASSYSTTGAPYGYTF. In DNA, the CDR3 is TGTGCCAGCAGTTACTCGACGACAGGTGCCCCCTATGGCTACACCTTC.

The genes are TRBV27 and TRBJ1-1; D is possibly TRBD1 (5 bases). Between the trimmed V and J ends, which lost 2 bases and 3 bases, there was a span of 7 bases. Germline V gives CDR1 MNHEY, CDR2 SMNVEV (reference sequence). The CDR3 loop spans 13 amino acids. CDR3 region: CASSLQGYTEAFF. Here the CDR3 DNA reads TGTGCCAGCAGTTTACAGGGTTACACTGAAGCTTTCTTT.

The J gene is TRBJ1-1, the V gene TRBV6-6; possibly TRBD1 for D (6 bases). This CDR3 region has 12 residues. V lost 5 bases, J lost 4 bases, and 8 bases lay in between. The germline V gene encodes CDR1 MNHNY and CDR2 SVGAGI (reference sequence). The CDR3 loop is CASSRGGTEAFF. The CDR3 nucleotides are TGTGCCAGCAGTAGAGGGGGCACTGAAGCTTTCTTT.

In its sample, this clone was seen a few times. The CDR3 DNA is TGTGCCAGCAGTGAACGGTCCGAGTACACTGAAGCTTTCTTT. Translation gives CASSERSEYTEAFF. This chain uses TRBV25-1 with TRBJ1-1; the D is unclear. Trimming shortened V by 2 bases and J by 3 bases, and 10 bases separated the two germline ends. The CDR3 has 14 amino acids. The germline V gene has CDR1 MGHDK and CDR2 SYGVNS.

The V and J genes are TRBV7-9 and TRBJ1-1; TRBD1 might be the D (6 bases). The CDR3 is 15 amino acids. V was cut by 8 bases and J by 3 bases, with 19 bases left in between. Germline V gene data show CDR1 as SEHNR and CDR2 as FQNEAQ (reference sequence). DNA of the CDR3: TGTGCCAGCCCCCCAGCAGGGGTAGGAGACACTGAAGCTTTCTTT. It is translated as CASPPAGVGDTEAFF.

V usage is TRBV2 and J usage is TRBJ2-3; D is perhaps TRBD1 (6 bases). Trimming removed 6 bases from V and 2 bases from J, with 15 bases in between. This CDR3 is 15 amino acids long. Germline V lookup: CDR1 SNHLY, CDR2 FYNNEI. CDR3 loop: CASRNGQYHTDTQYF. The CDR3, as DNA: TGTGCCAGCAGGAACGGACAGTACCACACAGATACGCAGTATTTT. The complete variable domain, with remaining parts taken from reference TRBV2 and TRBJ2-3, reads EPEVTQTPSHQVTQMGQEVILRCVPISNHLYFYWYRQILGQKVEFLVSFYNNEISEKSEIFDDQFSVERPDGSNFTLKIRSTKLEDSAMYFCASRNGQYHTDTQYFGPGTRLTVL.

In its sample, this clone was seen once. CDR3 coding DNA: TGTGCCATCATGACTAGCGCGGGCACAGATACGCAGTATTTT. This encodes CAIMTSAGTDTQYF. The V and J genes are TRBV10-3 and TRBJ2-3; 8 bases are a match to TRBD2. The CDR3 consists of 14 residues. Germline CDR1 reads ENHRY; CDR2 reads SYGVKD. Germline trimming cut 7 bases from V and 1 base from J; bases unmatched to any gene: 4.

This chain joins TRBV19 and TRBJ2-7, with TRBD1 as a possible D gene (5 bases). CDR3 length equals 15 residues. Germline CDR1 LNHDA, CDR2 SQIVND (reference sequence). V was cut by 3 bases and J by 3 bases, with 15 bases left in between. The CDR3 loop reads CASSMVAGNLYEQYF. The CDR3 DNA reads TGTGCCAGTAGTATGGTAGCAGGGAACCTCTACGAGCAGTACTTC.

The J gene is TRBJ1-1, the V gene TRBV5-5; D is unclear. Germline V lookup: CDR1 SGHKS, CDR2 YYEKEE (reference sequence). V was cut by 4 bases and J by 4 bases, with 14 bases left in between. The CDR3 spans 14 residues. The chain's CDR3 is CASSPPPPSTEAFF. The DNA for the CDR3 is TGTGCCAGCAGCCCCCCGCCGCCTAGCACTGAAGCTTTCTTT.

This clone was counted only a few times. This rearrangement joins TRBV2 to TRBJ2-5; 10 bases align to TRBD1. Trimming at V came to 4 bases and at J to 1 base, leaving 3 bases not matched to a gene. The CDR3 spans 15 residues. Per the germline V gene, CDR1 is SNHLY and CDR2 is FYNNEI. The CDR3 sequence: CASSGDRGPQETQYF. The DNA for the CDR3 is TGTGCCAGCAGTGGGGACAGGGGCCCCCAAGAGACCCAGTACTTC.

This clone has just one count. This chain uses TRBV7-2 with TRBJ2-5, with 11 bases that match TRBD1. CDR3 length equals 15 residues. Germline trimming cut 5 bases from V and 5 bases from J; bases unmatched to any gene: 7. In germline, CDR1 is SGHTA, CDR2 FQGNSA. Here the CDR3 reads CASSRRTGGRETQYF. The CDR3 DNA follows: TGTGCCAGCAGCCGACGGACAGGGGGCAGGGAGACCCAGTACTTC.

In this sample, this clone turned up once. The gene calls are TRBV28 and TRBJ1-4, with TRBD1 identical over 10 bases. This CDR3 has 12 residues. Germline values: CDR1 MDHEN, CDR2 SYDVKM. The J segment lost 10 bases and the V segment lost 5 bases, leaving 1 base of the junction unmatched. Written as DNA, the CDR3 is TGTGCCAGCAGTGGACAGGGGGGAAAACTGTTTTTT. Translation gives CASSGQGGKLFF.

The V gene is TRBV7-2, the J gene TRBJ2-7; 7 bases agree with TRBD1. This CDR3 has 14 residues. J gave up 0 bases and V 6 bases, and 5 bases lay outside the gene matches. The germline V gene encodes CDR1 SGHTA and CDR2 FQGNSA. The CDR3 sequence is CASRPGTDSYEQYF. CDR3 coding DNA: TGTGCCAGCAGACCCGGGACAGACTCCTACGAGCAGTACTTC.

This chain links TRBV5-1 with TRBJ1-2, with TRBD1 matching 7 bases. With 0 bases clipped from V and 4 bases from J, the junction kept 6 bases outside the gene matches. Germline V gene data show CDR1 as SGHRS and CDR2 as YFSETQ. CDR3 length: 15 amino acids. This CDR3 reads CASSLAGDSSYGYTF. The CDR3 nucleotides read TGCGCCAGCAGCTTGGCCGGGGACAGCTCCTATGGCTACACCTTC.

The chain joins TRBV7-2 to TRBJ2-5, with TRBD2 matching 9 bases. The germline V gene has CDR1 SGHTA and CDR2 FQGNSA. V lost 5 bases and J lost 3; bases outside the gene matches: 4. This CDR3 comprises 14 residues. This chain's CDR3 is CASSPRLAEETQYF. CDR3 bases: TGTGCCAGCAGCCCCAGACTAGCGGAAGAGACCCAGTACTTC.

V is TRBV5-5 and J is TRBJ2-7; TRBD1 aligns across 7 bases. CDR1 and CDR2 from the germline V gene are SGHKS and YYEKEE (reference sequence). This CDR3 has 15 residues. The V segment lost 4 bases and the J segment 4 bases; nucleotides outside the gene matches: 11. The CDR3 region is CASSSDRVGWYEQYF. The CDR3 nucleotides read TGTGCCAGCAGCAGCGACAGGGTAGGTTGGTACGAGCAGTACTTC.

The chain recombines TRBV19 with TRBJ1-6; D is undetermined. Trimming pared 5 bases from V and 4 bases from J, leaving 6 bases between. CDR1 is LNHDA and CDR2 is SQIVND in the germline V gene (reference sequence). The CDR3 spans 13 residues. CDR3: CASSGTYNSPLHF. Here the CDR3 DNA reads TGTGCCAGTAGTGGCACGTATAATTCACCCCTCCACTTT.

This chain links TRBV5-5 with TRBJ2-1; TRBD1 aligns across 7 bases. Germline V gives CDR1 SGHKS, CDR2 YYEKEE (reference sequence). V was clipped by 4 bases and J by 14 bases; unmatched bases: 6. The CDR3 runs 11 residues. The DNA for the CDR3 is TGTGCCAGCAGCCGACAGGGACCTGAGTTCTTC. This codes for CASSRQGPEFF.

The rearrangement uses TRBV7-2 and TRBJ2-5; 14 bases map to TRBD2. The germline V gene has CDR1 SGHTA and CDR2 FQGNSA. There are 17 residues in the CDR3. V was clipped by 8 bases and J by 7 bases; unmatched bases: 15. This chain's CDR3 is CASGGGRGTSGSGTQYF. CDR3 nucleotides: TGTGCCAGCGGTGGGGGAAGAGGGACTAGCGGGAGCGGGACCCAGTACTTC.

The V gene is TRBV6-5, the J gene TRBJ1-3; D is uncertain. V was clipped by 5 bases and J by 4 bases, with 9 bases between them. CDR1 MNHEY and CDR2 SVGAGI come from the germline V gene. This CDR3 comprises 13 residues. The chain's CDR3 is CASSPHKGNTIYF. In DNA form, the CDR3 reads TGTGCCAGCAGTCCACATAAGGGAAACACCATATATTTT.

V usage is TRBV19 and J usage is TRBJ1-6; D ambiguous. V was cut by 1 base and J by 9 bases, with 7 bases left in between. There are 13 residues in the CDR3. Germline CDR1 and CDR2: LNHDA and SQIVND (reference sequence). CDR3 sequence reads: CASSIGASSPLHF. CDR3 nucleotides: TGTGCCAGTAGTATAGGAGCTAGTTCACCCCTCCACTTT.

The sample holds one count of this clone. In DNA, the CDR3 is TGTGCCAGCTCACCGACCCACGGGTACGATAGCTACTTC. Its protein product is CASSPTHGYDSYF. This chain uses TRBV18 with TRBJ2-7; D is undetermined. V lost 3 bases to trimming and J lost 13 bases, with 19 bases between them. CDR3 size: 13 residues. CDR1 KGHSH and CDR2 LQKENI come from the germline V gene.